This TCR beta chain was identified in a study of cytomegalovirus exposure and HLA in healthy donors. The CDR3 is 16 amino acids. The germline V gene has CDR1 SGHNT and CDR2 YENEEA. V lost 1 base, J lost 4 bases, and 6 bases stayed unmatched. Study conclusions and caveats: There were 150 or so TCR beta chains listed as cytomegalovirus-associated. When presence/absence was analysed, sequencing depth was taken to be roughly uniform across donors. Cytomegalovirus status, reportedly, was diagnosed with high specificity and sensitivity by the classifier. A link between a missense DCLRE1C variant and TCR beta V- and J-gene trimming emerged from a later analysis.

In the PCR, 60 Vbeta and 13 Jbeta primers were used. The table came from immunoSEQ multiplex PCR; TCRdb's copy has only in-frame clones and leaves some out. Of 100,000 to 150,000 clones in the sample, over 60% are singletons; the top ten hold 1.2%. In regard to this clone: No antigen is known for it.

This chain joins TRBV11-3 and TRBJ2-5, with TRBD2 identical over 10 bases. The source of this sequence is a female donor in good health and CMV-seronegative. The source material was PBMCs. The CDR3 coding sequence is TGTGCCAGCAGCTTAGGGGCTAGCGGGAGTCGAGAGACCCAGTACTTC. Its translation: CASSLGASGSRETQYF.